This T cell receptor beta chain originates from a study of blood T cell repertoires in COVID-19. On the study more broadly: From the United States, Italy and Spain came samples of acute and convalescent COVID-19. In each case, the material was cDNA or gDNA derived from T cells, B-cell-depleted T cells, or PBMCs.

The CDR3 is made up of 15 amino acids. As handled by the study authors: Reference gene primer amplification yielded estimated nucleated cell counts. This table comes from immunoSEQ multiplex PCR, and its TCRdb copy is limited to in-frame clones, with some not included. V and J calls and clone size come straight from that table; D and trimming were deduced from the DNA. In the table there are over 200,000 clones, about nine tenths of which are singletons. The source material was peripheral blood. The genes are TRBV21-1 and TRBJ2-5; the table assigns TRBD2, which was not confirmed against the DNA. TRBV21-1 is designated a pseudogene. This clonotype was sampled from a man aged 60 to 69 who had recovered from COVID-19. The CDR3 bases are TGTGCCAGCAGCAAAACGGGAGAAGTAAAGGAGACCCAGTACTTC. As protein: CASSKTGEVKETQYF.